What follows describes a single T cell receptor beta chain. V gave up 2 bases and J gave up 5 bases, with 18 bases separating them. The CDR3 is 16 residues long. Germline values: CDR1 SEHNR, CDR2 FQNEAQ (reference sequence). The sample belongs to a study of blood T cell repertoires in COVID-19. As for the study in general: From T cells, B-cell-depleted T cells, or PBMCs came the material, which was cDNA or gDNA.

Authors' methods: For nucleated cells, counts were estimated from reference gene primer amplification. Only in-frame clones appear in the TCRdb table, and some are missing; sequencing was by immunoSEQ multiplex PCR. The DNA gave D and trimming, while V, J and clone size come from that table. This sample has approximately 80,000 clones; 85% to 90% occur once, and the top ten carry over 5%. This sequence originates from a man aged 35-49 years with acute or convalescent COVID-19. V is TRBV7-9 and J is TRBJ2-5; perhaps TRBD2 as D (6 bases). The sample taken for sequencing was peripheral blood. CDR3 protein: CASSLMVGLNLETQYF. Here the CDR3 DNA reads TGTGCCAGCAGCTTAATGGTGGGACTGAATTTGGAGACCCAGTACTTC.